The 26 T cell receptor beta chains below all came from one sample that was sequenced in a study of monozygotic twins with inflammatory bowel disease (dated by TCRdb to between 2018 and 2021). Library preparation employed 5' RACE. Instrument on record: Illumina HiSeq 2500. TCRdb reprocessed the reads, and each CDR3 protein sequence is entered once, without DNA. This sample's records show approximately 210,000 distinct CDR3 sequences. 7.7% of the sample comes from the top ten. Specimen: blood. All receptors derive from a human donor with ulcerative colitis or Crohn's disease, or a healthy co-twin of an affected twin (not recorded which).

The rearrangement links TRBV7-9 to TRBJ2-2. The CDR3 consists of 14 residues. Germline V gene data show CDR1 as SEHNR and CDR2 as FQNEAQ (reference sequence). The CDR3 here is CASSRSGNTGELFF.

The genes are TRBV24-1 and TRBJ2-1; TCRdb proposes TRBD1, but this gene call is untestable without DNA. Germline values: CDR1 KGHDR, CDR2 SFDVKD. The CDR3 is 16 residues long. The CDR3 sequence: CATSDTGTGSRNEQFF.

CDR3 region: CASSSQQGAFF. The chain couples TRBV6-6 to TRBJ1-1; TCRdb gives TRBD1 as the D gene, but with no DNA this cannot be confirmed. Per germline, CDR1 MNHNY and CDR2 SVGAGI (reference sequence). This CDR3 contains 11 residues.

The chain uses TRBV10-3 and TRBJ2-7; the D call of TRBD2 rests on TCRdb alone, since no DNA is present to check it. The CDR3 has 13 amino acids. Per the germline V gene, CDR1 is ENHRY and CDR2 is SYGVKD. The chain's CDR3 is CAIRGLAGGEQYF.

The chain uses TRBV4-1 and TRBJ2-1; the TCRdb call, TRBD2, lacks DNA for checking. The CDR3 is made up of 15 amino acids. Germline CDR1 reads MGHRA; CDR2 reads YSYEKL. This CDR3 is CASSLSGDPGYEQFF.

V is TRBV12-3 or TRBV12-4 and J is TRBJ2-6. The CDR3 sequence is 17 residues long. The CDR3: CASSLEVGGTGANVLTF.

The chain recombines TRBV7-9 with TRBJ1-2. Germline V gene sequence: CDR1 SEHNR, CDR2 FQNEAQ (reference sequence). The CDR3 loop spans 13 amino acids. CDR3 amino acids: CASSLIGGAGYTF.

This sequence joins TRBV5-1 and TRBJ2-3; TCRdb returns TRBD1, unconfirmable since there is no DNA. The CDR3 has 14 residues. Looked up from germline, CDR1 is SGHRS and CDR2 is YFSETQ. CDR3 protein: CASSSQGDQDTQYF.

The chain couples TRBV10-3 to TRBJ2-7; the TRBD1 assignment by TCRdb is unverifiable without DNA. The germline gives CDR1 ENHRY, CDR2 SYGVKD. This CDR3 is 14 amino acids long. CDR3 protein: CAISGGQVPYEQYF.

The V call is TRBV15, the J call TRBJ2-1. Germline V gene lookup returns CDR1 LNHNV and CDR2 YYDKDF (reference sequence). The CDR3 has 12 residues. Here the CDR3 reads CATSSNYNEQFF.

The CDR3 here is CASSLVAGVPNTGELFF. The V gene is TRBV7-6, the J gene TRBJ2-2; the D call from TCRdb, TRBD1, cannot be confirmed without DNA. The CDR3 contains 17 residues. Germline V gives CDR1 SGHVS, CDR2 FNYEAQ. Combining the CDR3 with reference TRBV7-6 and TRBJ2-2 gives the whole variable domain GAGVSQSPRYKVTKRGQDVALRCDPISGHVSLYWYRQALGQGPEFLTYFNYEAQQDKSGLPNDRFSAERPEGSISTLTIQRTEQRDSAMYRCASSLVAGVPNTGELFFGEGSRLTVL.

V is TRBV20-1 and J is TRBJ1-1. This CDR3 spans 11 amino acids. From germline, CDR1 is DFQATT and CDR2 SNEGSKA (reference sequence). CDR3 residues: CSASSNTEAFF.

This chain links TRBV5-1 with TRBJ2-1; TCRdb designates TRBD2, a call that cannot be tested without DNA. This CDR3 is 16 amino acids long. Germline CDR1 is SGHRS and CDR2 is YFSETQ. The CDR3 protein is CASSLPGLAGVGEQFF.

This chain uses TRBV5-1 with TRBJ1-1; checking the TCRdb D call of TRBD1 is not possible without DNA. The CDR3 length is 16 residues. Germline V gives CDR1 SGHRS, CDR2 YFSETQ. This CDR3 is CASSFVGGRTSTEAFF. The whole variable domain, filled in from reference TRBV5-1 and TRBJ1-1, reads KAGVTQTPRYLIKTRGQQVTLSCSPISGHRSVSWYQQTPGQGLQFLFEYFSETQRNKGNFPGRFSGRQFSNSRSEMNVSTLELGDSALYLCASSFVGGRTSTEAFFGQGTRLTVV.

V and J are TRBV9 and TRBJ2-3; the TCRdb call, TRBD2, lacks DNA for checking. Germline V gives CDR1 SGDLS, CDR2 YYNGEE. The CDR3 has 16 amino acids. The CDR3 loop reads CASSIRAGQSTDTQYF.

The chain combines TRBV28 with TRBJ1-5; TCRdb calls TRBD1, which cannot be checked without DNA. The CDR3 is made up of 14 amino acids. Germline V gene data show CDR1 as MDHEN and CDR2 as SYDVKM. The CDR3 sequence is CASSFPQGGQPQHF.

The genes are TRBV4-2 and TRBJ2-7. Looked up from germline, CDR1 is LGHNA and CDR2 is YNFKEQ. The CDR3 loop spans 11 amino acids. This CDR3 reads CASGQGLAQYF.

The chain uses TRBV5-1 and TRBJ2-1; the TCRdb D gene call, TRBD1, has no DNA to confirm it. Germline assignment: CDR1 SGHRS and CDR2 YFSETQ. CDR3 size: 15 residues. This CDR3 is CASSLGQGAYNEQFF.

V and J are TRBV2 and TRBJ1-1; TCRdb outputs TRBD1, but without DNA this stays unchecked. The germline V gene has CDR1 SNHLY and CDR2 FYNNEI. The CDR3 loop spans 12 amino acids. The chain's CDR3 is CASIGGLAEAFF. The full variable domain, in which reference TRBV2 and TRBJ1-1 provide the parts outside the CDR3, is EPEVTQTPSHQVTQMGQEVILRCVPISNHLYFYWYRQILGQKVEFLVSFYNNEISEKSEIFDDQFSVERPDGSNFTLKIRSTKLEDSAMYFCASIGGLAEAFFGQGTRLTVV.

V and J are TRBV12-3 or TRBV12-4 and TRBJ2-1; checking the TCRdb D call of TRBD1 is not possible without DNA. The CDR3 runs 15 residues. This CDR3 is CASSPFGTLYNEQFF.

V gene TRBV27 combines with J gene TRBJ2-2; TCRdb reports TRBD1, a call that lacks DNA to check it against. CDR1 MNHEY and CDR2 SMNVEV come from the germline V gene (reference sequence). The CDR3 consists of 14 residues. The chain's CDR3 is CASTINGGTGELFF.

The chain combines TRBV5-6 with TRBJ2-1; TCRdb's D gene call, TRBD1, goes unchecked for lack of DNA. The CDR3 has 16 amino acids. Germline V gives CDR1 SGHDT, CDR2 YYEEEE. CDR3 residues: CASSLLTGTGSNEQFF.

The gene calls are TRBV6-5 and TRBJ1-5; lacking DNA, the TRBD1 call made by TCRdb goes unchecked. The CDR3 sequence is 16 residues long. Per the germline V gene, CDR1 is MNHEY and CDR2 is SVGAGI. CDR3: CASSYSPPGSNQPQHF.

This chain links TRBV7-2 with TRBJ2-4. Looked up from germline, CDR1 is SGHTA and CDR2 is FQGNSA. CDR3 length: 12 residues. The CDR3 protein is CASSIDRNIQYF.

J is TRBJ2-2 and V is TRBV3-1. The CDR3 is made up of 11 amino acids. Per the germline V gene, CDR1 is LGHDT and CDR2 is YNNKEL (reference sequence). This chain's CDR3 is CASSRVGELFF.

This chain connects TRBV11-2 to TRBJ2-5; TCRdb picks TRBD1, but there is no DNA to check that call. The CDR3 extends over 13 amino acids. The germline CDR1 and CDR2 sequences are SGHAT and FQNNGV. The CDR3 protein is CASSPVAGETQYF.